This passage covers 26 T cell receptor beta chains from one sample sequenced in a study of human T cells and chemical hapten exposure. Using its own MiXCR run on the RACE reads, TCRdb lists one record per CDR3 protein. The table records 100,000 to 150,000 distinct CDR3 sequences, approximately 9% of them present only once. Stated time point: healthy volunteer bleed at 2 weeks. Whole blood, unfractionated, served as the material for total RNA extraction. The sample was whole blood. All receptors come from a male donor in good health. Some clones in this sample may be carry-over from other donors' samples.

This clonotype was detected ten times or more. J is TRBJ2-3 and V is TRBV15; D possibly uses TRBD1 or TRBD2 (5 bases each). Germline V gives CDR1 LNHNV, CDR2 YYDKDF (reference sequence). V gave up 5 bases and J gave up 0 bases, with 12 bases separating them. The CDR3 length is 15 residues. CDR3 loop: CATSGDPWSTDTQYF. The CDR3 coding sequence is TGTGCCACCAGCGGGGACCCCTGGAGCACAGATACGCAGTATTTT. Complete variable domain (other parts from reference TRBV15 and TRBJ2-3): DAMVIQNPRYQVTQFGKPVTLSCSQTLNHNVMYWYQQKSSQAPKLLFHYYDKDFNNEADTPDNFQSRRPNTSFCFLDIRSPGLGDTAMYLCATSGDPWSTDTQYFGPGTRLTVL.

The table lists this clonotype with a few counts. The chain has TRBV27 and TRBJ2-2; D is undetermined. Trimming removed 6 bases from V and 5 bases from J, with 10 bases in between. CDR1 and CDR2 from the germline V gene are MNHEY and SMNVEV (reference sequence). The CDR3 is made up of 13 amino acids. The CDR3 reads CASSWSLTGELFF. The CDR3, as DNA: TGTGCCAGCAGCTGGAGTTTAACCGGGGAGCTGTTTTTT.

The chain recombines TRBV3-1 with TRBJ2-5, with D possibly called TRBD1 or TRBD2 (5 bases each). Germline V gene lookup returns CDR1 LGHDT and CDR2 YNNKEL (reference sequence). V lost 2 bases to trimming and J lost 7 bases, with 14 bases between them. This CDR3 has 14 residues. The CDR3: CASSQTDRDGTQYF. The CDR3 DNA reads TGTGCCAGCAGCCAAACGGACCGGGACGGGACCCAGTACTTC.

This clonotype was counted between two and nine times. The gene calls are TRBV10-2 and TRBJ2-7; 7 bases fit TRBD1. The germline V gene has CDR1 WSHSY and CDR2 SAAADI. Unmatched junction bases numbered 13, after V lost 3 bases and J lost 5 bases. CDR3 length: 16 residues. The CDR3 protein is CASSESVETGIHEQYF. CDR3 coding DNA: TGCGCCAGCAGTGAATCCGTGGAGACAGGGATCCACGAGCAGTACTTC.

This rearrangement joins TRBV19 to TRBJ2-1; TRBD2 might be the D (6 bases). The V end was cut by 5 bases, the J end by 8 bases, with 13 bases between. Germline lookup yields CDR1 LNHDA and CDR2 SQIVND (reference sequence). This CDR3 has 13 residues. CDR3 sequence: CASSGRGAHEQFF. DNA of the CDR3: TGTGCCAGTAGTGGCCGCGGGGCGCATGAGCAGTTCTTC.

The rearrangement joins TRBV6-2 or TRBV6-3 to TRBJ1-6, with TRBD1 matching 10 bases. Per germline, CDR1 MNHEY and CDR2 SVGEGT. V shed 8 bases, J shed 7 bases, and the junction held 8 bases outside the gene matches. The CDR3 has 15 residues. This CDR3 is CASRAGTGDNSPLHF. CDR3 nucleotide sequence: TGTGCCAGCCGTGCCGGGACAGGGGACAATTCACCCCTCCACTTT.

This clonotype was detected many times. As DNA, the CDR3 is TGCAGTGCTAGAAGTGGGATCGACAATGAGCAGTTCTTC. Protein sequence: CSARSGIDNEQFF. The J gene is TRBJ2-1, the V gene TRBV20-1; D call uncertain. This CDR3 has 13 amino acids. CDR1 is DFQATT, CDR2 SNEGSKA, per germline (reference sequence). V lost 2 bases and J 5 bases, leaving 10 bases between the germline ends.

This clonotype was seen repeatedly, ten times or more. This chain links TRBV2 with TRBJ2-5, with 10 positions matching TRBD1. The V gene end was trimmed by 8 bases and the J gene end by 3 bases; junction bases not matched to a gene: 6. From germline, CDR1 is SNHLY and CDR2 FYNNEI. The CDR3 covers 14 residues. CDR3 in amino acids: CASFDRGQEETQYF. The CDR3 DNA reads TGTGCCAGCTTCGACAGGGGGCAGGAAGAGACCCAGTACTTC.

This clonotype was counted between two and nine times. This chain links TRBV20-1 with TRBJ2-3; no clear D gene. V was cut by 4 bases and J by 0 bases, with 2 bases left in between. This CDR3 is 11 amino acids long. The V gene's germline CDR1 is DFQATT and CDR2 SNEGSKA (reference sequence). The CDR3 nucleotides read TGCAGTGCTATCAGCACAGATACGCAGTATTTT. Its protein product is CSAISTDTQYF.

The sample holds many counts of this clonotype. The rearrangement links TRBV20-1 to TRBJ1-2; 7 bases agree with TRBD1. The CDR3 totals 14 residues. The germline CDR1 and CDR2 sequences are DFQATT and SNEGSKA (reference sequence). The V segment lost 6 bases and the J segment 0 bases; nucleotides outside the gene matches: 7. This chain's CDR3 is CSAPGGETNYGYTF. The CDR3 nucleotides are TGCAGTGCCCCAGGGGGTGAAACTAACTATGGCTACACCTTC.

This clonotype came up a few times. The genes are TRBV6-2 or TRBV6-3 and TRBJ2-3; TRBD2 matches 8 bases. V shed 6 bases, J shed 0 bases, and the junction held 14 bases outside the gene matches. CDR3 length equals 18 residues. Germline CDR1 and CDR2: MNHEY and SVGEGT. DNA for the CDR3: TGTGCCAGCAGCCAAACCTTTATGGCGGGGGGTAGCACAGATACGCAGTATTTT. Encoded protein: CASSQTFMAGGSTDTQYF.

This clonotype was seen at least ten times. This chain joins TRBV7-8 and TRBJ1-1; D ambiguous. The V and J ends lost 5 bases and 5 bases respectively, with 18 bases between them. CDR3 length: 15 amino acids. The germline V gene encodes CDR1 SGHVS and CDR2 FQNEAQ. The chain's CDR3 is CASSPTTAQWTEAFF. The CDR3 DNA is TGTGCCAGCAGCCCAACCACGGCCCAGTGGACTGAAGCTTTCTTT.

This clonotype turned up a few times. V and J are TRBV20-1 and TRBJ2-7; the match to TRBD2 covers 9 bases. The J segment lost 2 bases and the V segment lost 3 bases, leaving 11 bases of the junction unmatched. This CDR3 is built from 16 residues. Germline V lookup: CDR1 DFQATT, CDR2 SNEGSKA (reference sequence). The CDR3 spells CSASWVAGAGTYEQYF. The CDR3 DNA reads as TGCAGTGCTAGCTGGGTAGCGGGGGCCGGAACCTACGAGCAGTACTTC.

In this sample, this clonotype turned up a few times. The J gene is TRBJ2-4, the V gene TRBV14; D possibly corresponds to TRBD1 (5 bases). Germline CDR1 reads SGHDN; CDR2 reads FVKESK. This CDR3 spans 15 amino acids. V dropped 1 base and J dropped 1 base, with 8 bases sitting between them. The CDR3 sequence: CASSQAGNAKNIQYF. Here the CDR3 DNA reads TGTGCCAGCAGCCAAGCAGGGAACGCCAAAAACATTCAGTACTTC.

This clonotype was seen a handful of times. The DNA for the CDR3 is TGTGCCAGCAGCCCCGGCTTGGGGGCTGATGAGCAGTTCTTC. Amino acids: CASSPGLGADEQFF. This chain uses TRBV5-4 with TRBJ2-1; the D gene is possibly TRBD1 (6 bases). V lost 4 bases, J lost 8 bases, and 16 bases lay in between. CDR1 and CDR2 (germline): SGHNT, YYREEE (reference sequence). This CDR3 comprises 14 residues.

The rearrangement uses TRBV2 and TRBJ2-3; D not resolved. CDR3 length equals 13 residues. The germline gives CDR1 SNHLY, CDR2 FYNNEI. V lost 11 bases, J lost 2 bases, and 14 bases lay in between. CDR3 region: CASSRWATDTQYF. In DNA, the CDR3 is TGTGCCTCGAGCCGTTGGGCCACAGATACGCAGTATTTT.

The chain is built from TRBV7-9 and TRBJ2-1; TRBD1 might be the D (6 bases). The V end lost 8 bases, the J end lost 14 bases, and 16 bases lay between the germline ends. Germline assignment: CDR1 SEHNR and CDR2 FQNEAQ (reference sequence). The CDR3 length is 11 residues. This chain's CDR3 is CASSQNREEFF. CDR3 DNA: TGTGCCAGCTCCCAGAACAGGGAAGAGTTCTTC. The variable domain in full, with the rest retrieved from reference TRBV7-9 and TRBJ2-1, is DTGVSQNPRHKITKRGQNVTFRCDPISEHNRLYWYRQTLGQGPEFLTYFQNEAQLEKSRLLSDRFSAERPKGSFSTLEIQRTEQGDSAMYLCASSQNREEFFGPGTRLTVL.

With regard to this clonotype: With a much larger clone just one base away, this may be a read error. V is TRBV27 and J is TRBJ1-5; TRBD1 matches at 7 bases. Germline CDR1 and CDR2: MNHEY and SMNVEV (reference sequence). This CDR3 has 15 amino acids. The CDR3 is CASSLSAGGGQPRHF. The DNA of the CDR3 is TGTGCCAGCAGTTTATCTGCAGGGGGGGGTCAGCCCCGGCATTTT.

This clonotype was seen at least ten times. V gene TRBV7-2 combines with J gene TRBJ1-1; D ambiguous. The CDR3 loop spans 15 amino acids. Between the trimmed V and J ends, which lost 5 bases and 0 bases, there was a span of 13 bases. Germline V gives CDR1 SGHTA, CDR2 FQGNSA. The CDR3 here is CASSPDGRMNTEAFF. The DNA for the CDR3 is TGTGCCAGCAGCCCCGACGGACGAATGAACACTGAAGCTTTCTTT.

The genes are TRBV7-9 and TRBJ2-5; 11 nucleotides agree with TRBD2. This CDR3 comprises 15 residues. V gave up 5 bases and J gave up 5 bases; unmatched junction bases: 7. Germline CDR1 and CDR2: SEHNR and FQNEAQ (reference sequence). CDR3 nucleotides: TGTGCCAGCAGCACACTAGCGGGAGTTGAGGAGACCCAGTACTTC. Amino acid sequence: CASSTLAGVEETQYF.

This clonotype was seen a few times. The V call is TRBV19, the J call TRBJ1-5, with D unclear. Germline V lookup: CDR1 LNHDA, CDR2 SQIVND (reference sequence). Trimming pared 3 bases from V and 1 base from J, leaving 4 bases between. The CDR3 is made up of 13 amino acids. CDR3 nucleotides: TGTGCCAGTAGTATGAGCAGCAATCAGCCCCAGCATTTT. Amino acids: CASSMSSNQPQHF. The whole variable domain, remainder taken from reference TRBV19 and TRBJ1-5, is DGGITQSPKYLFRKEGQNVTLSCEQNLNHDAMYWYRQDPGQGLRLIYYSQIVNDFQKGDIAEGYSVSREKKESFPLTVTSAQKNPTAFYLCASSMSSNQPQHFGDGTRLSIL.

The gene calls are TRBV4-2 and TRBJ1-2; D is undetermined. The germline V and J ends were trimmed by 0 bases and 4 bases, with 12 bases remaining between them. This CDR3 region has 15 residues. Germline V lookup: CDR1 LGHNA, CDR2 YNFKEQ. CDR3 sequence (DNA): TGTGCCAGCAGCCAAGAGAACCCAGTCTCCTATGGCTACACCTTC. It translates to CASSQENPVSYGYTF.

This clonotype has a count of ten or more. The chain is built from TRBV7-3 and TRBJ2-1; 9 nucleotides align to TRBD1. The CDR3 has 13 amino acids. The V gene's germline CDR1 is SGHTA and CDR2 FQGTGA. V lost 5 bases, J lost 7 bases, and 3 bases stayed unmatched. The CDR3 nucleotides are TGTGCCAGCAGCGGGGGGACAGGGAATGAGCAGTTCTTC. This gives the protein CASSGGTGNEQFF.

The chain is built from TRBV15 and TRBJ1-4; 9 nucleotides match TRBD1. V gave up 6 bases and J gave up 7 bases; unmatched junction bases: 9. This CDR3 contains 15 residues. CDR1 LNHNV and CDR2 YYDKDF come from the germline V gene (reference sequence). CDR3: CATRKSGGQGEKLFF. The CDR3 DNA reads as TGTGCCACCAGAAAATCAGGGGGACAGGGTGAAAAACTGTTTTTT.

This clonotype was seen repeatedly, ten times or more. This rearrangement joins TRBV7-9 to TRBJ1-4, with 7 bases lining up with TRBD1. The germline V gene has CDR1 SEHNR and CDR2 FQNEAQ (reference sequence). This CDR3 region has 13 residues. V lost 3 bases to trimming and J lost 5 bases; unmatched junction nucleotides: 0. The CDR3 sequence: CASSLGQNEKLFF. Here the CDR3 DNA reads TGTGCCAGCAGCTTGGGACAGAATGAAAAACTGTTTTTT.

This clonotype was counted a few times. The chain is built from TRBV12-3 or TRBV12-4 and TRBJ2-2; possible D gene TRBD1, 5 bases. This CDR3 has 13 amino acids. V was pared by 6 bases and J by 8 bases, with 13 bases between. The CDR3 DNA reads TGTGCCAGCAGAACCCAGGGTCGGGGGGAGCTGTTTTTT. This sequence encodes CASRTQGRGELFF.